This T cell receptor (beta chain) was identified during a study of blood T cell repertoires in COVID-19. In the source study's methods: Amplification of reference gene primers provided the estimated nucleated cell counts. Method: immunoSEQ multiplex PCR; TCRdb's copy keeps in-frame clones and lacks some. D and trimming were read from the DNA, whereas the V and J calls and clone size are those reported in that table. The data contain some 150,000 clones, roughly 89% of them singletons. This clone was observed a single time. The CDR3 consists of 13 residues. Germline CDR1 reads MNHEY; CDR2 reads SVGEGT. V was shortened by 2 bases and J by 3 bases, with 5 bases between the two germline ends.

V gene TRBV6-2 or TRBV6-3 combines with J gene TRBJ2-1; the D gene is possibly TRBD2 (5 bases). The sample consisted of peripheral blood. The clonotype was recovered from a human donor in a cohort sampled during active COVID-19. CDR3: CASSYGGYNEQFF. The CDR3 DNA sequence: TGTGCCAGCAGTTACGGAGGCTACAATGAGCAGTTCTTC.